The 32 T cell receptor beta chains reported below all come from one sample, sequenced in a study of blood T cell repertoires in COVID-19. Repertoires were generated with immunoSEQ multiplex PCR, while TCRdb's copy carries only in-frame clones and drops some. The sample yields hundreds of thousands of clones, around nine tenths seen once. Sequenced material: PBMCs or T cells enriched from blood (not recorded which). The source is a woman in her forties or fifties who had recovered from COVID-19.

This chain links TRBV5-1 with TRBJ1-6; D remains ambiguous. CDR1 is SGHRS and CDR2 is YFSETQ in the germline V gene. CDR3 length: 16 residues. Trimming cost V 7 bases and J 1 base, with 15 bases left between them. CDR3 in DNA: TGCGCCAGCCGGATGTCGGGGAAATCCTATAATTCACCCCTCCACTTT. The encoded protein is CASRMSGKSYNSPLHF. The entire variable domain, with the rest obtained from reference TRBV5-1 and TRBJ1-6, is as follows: KAGVTQTPRYLIKTRGQQVTLSCSPISGHRSVSWYQQTPGQGLQFLFEYFSETQRNKGNFPGRFSGRQFSNSRSEMNVSTLELGDSALYLCASRMSGKSYNSPLHFGNGTRLTVT.

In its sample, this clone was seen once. The DNA for the CDR3 is TGTGCCAGCAGCTTACTTCGTGTAGGGGCGAACACCGGGGAGCTGTTTTTT. Translated: CASSLLRVGANTGELFF. The chain carries TRBV11-2 and TRBJ2-2, with TRBD1 as a possible D gene (5 bases). The CDR3 contains 17 residues. CDR1 is SGHAT and CDR2 is FQNNGV in the germline V gene. Trimming left V 2 bases short and J 0 bases short, with 13 bases between.

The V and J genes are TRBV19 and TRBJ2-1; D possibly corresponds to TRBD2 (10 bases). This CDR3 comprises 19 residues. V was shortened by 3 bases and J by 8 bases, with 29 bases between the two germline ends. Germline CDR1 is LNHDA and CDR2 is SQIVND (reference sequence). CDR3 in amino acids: CASSIGQGTSSGSFYEQFF. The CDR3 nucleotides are TGTGCCAGTAGTATCGGACAGGGGACCTCTAGCGGGAGCTTCTATGAGCAGTTCTTC.

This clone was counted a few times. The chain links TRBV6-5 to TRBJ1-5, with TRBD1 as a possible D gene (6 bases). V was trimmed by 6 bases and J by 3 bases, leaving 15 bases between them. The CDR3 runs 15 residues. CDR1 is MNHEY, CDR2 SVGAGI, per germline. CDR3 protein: CASRVDRFVNQPQHF. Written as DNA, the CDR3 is TGTGCCAGCAGGGTCGACAGGTTCGTCAATCAGCCCCAGCATTTT.

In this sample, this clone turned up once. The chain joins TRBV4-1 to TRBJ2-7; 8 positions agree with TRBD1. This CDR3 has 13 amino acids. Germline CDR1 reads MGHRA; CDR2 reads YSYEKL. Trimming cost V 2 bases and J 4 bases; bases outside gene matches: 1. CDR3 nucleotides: TGCGCCAGCAGCCAACAGGGGGCTTACGAGCAGTACTTC. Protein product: CASSQQGAYEQYF.

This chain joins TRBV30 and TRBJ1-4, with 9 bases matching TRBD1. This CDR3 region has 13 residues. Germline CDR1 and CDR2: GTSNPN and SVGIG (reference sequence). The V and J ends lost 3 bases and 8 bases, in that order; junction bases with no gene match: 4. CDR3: CAWRGQGREKLFF. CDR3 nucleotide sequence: TGTGCCTGGAGGGGACAGGGACGCGAAAAACTGTTTTTT.

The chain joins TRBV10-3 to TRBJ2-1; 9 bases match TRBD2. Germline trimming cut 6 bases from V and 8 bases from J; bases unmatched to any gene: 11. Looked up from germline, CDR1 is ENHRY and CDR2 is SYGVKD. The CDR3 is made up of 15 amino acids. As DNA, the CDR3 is TGTGCCATCAGCCCGACTAGCGGAGGCCTCGATGAGCAGTTCTTC. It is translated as CAISPTSGGLDEQFF.

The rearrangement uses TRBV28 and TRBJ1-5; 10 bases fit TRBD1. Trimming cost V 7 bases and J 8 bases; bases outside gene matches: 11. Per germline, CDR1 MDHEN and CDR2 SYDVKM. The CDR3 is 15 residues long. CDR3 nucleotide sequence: TGTGCCAGCAACGGGGGACAGGGGCCTAAGAAGCCCCAGCATTTT. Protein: CASNGGQGPKKPQHF.

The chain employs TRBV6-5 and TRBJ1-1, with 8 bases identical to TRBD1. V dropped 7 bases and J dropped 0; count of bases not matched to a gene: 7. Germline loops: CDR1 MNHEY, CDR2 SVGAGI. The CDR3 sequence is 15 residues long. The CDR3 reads CASTRGRSLNTEAFF. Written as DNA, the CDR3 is TGTGCCAGCACCAGGGGGCGATCCCTGAACACTGAAGCTTTCTTT.

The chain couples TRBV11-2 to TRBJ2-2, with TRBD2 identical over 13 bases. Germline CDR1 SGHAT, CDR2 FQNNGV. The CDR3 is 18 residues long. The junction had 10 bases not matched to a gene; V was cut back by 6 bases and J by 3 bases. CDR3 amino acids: CASRKGTSGNIDTGELFF. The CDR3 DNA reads TGTGCCAGCAGGAAGGGGACTAGCGGGAATATAGACACCGGGGAGCTGTTTTTT. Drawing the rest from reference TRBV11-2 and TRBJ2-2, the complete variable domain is EAGVAQSPRYKIIEKRQSVAFWCNPISGHATLYWYQQILGQGPKLLIQFQNNGVVDDSQLPKDRFSAERLKGVDSTLKIQPAKLEDSAVYLCASRKGTSGNIDTGELFFGEGSRLTVL.

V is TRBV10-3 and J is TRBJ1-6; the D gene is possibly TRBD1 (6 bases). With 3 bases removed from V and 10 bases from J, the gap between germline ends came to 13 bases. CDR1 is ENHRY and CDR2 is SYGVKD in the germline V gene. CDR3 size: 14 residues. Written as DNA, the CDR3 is TGTGCCATCAGTGAACAGGGTCAGGGCTCACCCCTCCACTTT. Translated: CAISEQGQGSPLHF.

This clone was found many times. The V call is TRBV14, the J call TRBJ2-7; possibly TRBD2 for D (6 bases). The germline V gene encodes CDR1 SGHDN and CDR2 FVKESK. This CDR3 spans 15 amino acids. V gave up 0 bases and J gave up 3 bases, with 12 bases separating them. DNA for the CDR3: TGTGCCAGCAGCCAAGATTACGGGGGAGTCTACGAGCAGTACTTC. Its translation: CASSQDYGGVYEQYF.

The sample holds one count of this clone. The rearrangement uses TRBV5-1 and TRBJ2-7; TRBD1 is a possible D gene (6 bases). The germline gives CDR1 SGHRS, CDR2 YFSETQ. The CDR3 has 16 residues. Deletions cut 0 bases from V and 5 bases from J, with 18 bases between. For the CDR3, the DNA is TGCGCCAGCAGCTTGGGATTTAACAGGGCGCTGGACGAGCAGTACTTC. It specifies CASSLGFNRALDEQYF.

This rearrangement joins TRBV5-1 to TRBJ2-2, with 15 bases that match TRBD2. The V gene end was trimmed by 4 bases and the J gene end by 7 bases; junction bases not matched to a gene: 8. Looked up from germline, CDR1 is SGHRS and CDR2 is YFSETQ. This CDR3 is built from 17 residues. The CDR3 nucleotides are TGCGCCAGCAGCCGCGGACTAGCGGGAGGGCCCGGCGGGGAGCTGTTTTTT. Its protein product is CASSRGLAGGPGGELFF.

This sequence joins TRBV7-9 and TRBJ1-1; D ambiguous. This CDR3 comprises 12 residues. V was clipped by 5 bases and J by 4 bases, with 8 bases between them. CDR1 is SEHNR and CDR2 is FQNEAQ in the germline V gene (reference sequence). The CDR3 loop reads CASSSKSTEAFF. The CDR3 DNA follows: TGTGCCAGCAGCAGTAAGAGCACTGAAGCTTTCTTT. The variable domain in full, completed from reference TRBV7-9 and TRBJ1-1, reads DTGVSQNPRHKITKRGQNVTFRCDPISEHNRLYWYRQTLGQGPEFLTYFQNEAQLEKSRLLSDRFSAERPKGSFSTLEIQRTEQGDSAMYLCASSSKSTEAFFGQGTRLTVV.

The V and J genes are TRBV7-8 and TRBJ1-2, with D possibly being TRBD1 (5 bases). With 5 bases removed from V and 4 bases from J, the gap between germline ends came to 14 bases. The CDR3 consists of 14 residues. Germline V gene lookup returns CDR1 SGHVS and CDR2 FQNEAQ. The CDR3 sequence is CASSPRDGGYGYTF. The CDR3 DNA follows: TGTGCCAGCAGCCCAAGGGACGGGGGCTATGGCTACACCTTC.

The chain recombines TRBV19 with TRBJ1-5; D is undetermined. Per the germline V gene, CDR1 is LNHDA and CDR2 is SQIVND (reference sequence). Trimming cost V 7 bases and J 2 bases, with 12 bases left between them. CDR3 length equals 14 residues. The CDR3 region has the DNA TGTGCCAGTATGGTGAGGGTTGGCAATCAGCCCCAGCATTTT. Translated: CASMVRVGNQPQHF.

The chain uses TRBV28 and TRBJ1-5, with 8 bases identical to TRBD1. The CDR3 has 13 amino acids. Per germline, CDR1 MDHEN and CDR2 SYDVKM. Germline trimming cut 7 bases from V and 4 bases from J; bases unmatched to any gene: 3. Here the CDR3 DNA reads TGTGCCAGCAAGGACAGGGATAATCAGCCCCAGCATTTT. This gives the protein CASKDRDNQPQHF.

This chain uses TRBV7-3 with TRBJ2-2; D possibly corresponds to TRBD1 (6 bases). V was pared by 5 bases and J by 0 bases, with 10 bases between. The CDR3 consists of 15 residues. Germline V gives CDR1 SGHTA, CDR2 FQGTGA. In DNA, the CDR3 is TGTGCCAGCAGCCCCCCAGGGGCGAACACCGGGGAGCTGTTTTTT. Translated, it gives CASSPPGANTGELFF.

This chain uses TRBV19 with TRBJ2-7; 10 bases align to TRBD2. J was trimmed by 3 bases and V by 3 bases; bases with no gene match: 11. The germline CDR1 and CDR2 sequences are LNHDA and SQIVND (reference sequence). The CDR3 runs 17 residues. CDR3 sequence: CASSIIPLAGEIYEQYF. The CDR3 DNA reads TGTGCCAGTAGTATTATTCCCCTAGCGGGGGAGATCTACGAGCAGTACTTC.

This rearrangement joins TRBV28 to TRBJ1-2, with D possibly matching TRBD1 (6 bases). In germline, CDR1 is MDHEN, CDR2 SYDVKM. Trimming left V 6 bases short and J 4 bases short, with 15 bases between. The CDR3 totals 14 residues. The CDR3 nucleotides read TGTGCCAGCAGCACTGGACAGACTTTCTATGGCTACACCTTC. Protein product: CASSTGQTFYGYTF.

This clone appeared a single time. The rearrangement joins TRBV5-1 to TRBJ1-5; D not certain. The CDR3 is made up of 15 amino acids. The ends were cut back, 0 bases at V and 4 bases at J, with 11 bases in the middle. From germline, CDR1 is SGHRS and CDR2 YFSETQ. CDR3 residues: CASSLDGEENQPQHF. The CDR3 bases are TGCGCCAGCAGCTTGGACGGAGAGGAGAATCAGCCCCAGCATTTT.

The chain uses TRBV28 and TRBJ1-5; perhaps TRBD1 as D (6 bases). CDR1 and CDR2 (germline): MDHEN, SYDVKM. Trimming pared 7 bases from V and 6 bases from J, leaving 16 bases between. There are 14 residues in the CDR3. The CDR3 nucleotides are TGTGCCAGCACCAAGACAGGCTGGCGTCAGCCCCAGCATTTT. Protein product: CASTKTGWRQPQHF.

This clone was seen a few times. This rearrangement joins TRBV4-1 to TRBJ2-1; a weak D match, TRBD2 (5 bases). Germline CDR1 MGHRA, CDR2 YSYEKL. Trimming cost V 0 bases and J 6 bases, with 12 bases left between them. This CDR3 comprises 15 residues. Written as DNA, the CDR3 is TGCGCCAGCAGCCAAGATTTGGAGCGGTCCAATGAGCAGTTCTTC. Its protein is CASSQDLERSNEQFF.

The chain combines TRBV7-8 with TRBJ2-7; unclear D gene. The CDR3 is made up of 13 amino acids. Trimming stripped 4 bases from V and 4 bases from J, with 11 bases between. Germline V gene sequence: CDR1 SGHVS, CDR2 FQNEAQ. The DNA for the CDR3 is TGTGCCAGCAGCTGGCAGATGAATTACGAGCAGTACTTC. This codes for CASSWQMNYEQYF.

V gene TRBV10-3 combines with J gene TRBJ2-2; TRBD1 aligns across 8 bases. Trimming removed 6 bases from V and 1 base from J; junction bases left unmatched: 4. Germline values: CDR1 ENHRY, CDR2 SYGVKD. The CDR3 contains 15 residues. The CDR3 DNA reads TGTGCCATCAGGCGGACAGGGCTGAACACCGGGGAGCTGTTTTTT. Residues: CAIRRTGLNTGELFF.

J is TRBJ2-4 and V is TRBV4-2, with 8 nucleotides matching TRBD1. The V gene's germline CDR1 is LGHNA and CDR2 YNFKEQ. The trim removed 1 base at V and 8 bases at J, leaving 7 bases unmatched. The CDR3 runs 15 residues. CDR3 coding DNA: TGTGCCAGCAGCCAAGGACAGGGGAGGTTAGACATTCAGTACTTC. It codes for CASSQGQGRLDIQYF.

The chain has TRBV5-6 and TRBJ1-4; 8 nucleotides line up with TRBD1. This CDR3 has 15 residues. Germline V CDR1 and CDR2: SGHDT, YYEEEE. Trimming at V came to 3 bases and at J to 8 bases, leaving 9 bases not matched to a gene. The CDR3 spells CASSSVGTGAEKLFF. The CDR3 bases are TGTGCCAGCAGCTCCGTCGGGACAGGTGCGGAAAAACTGTTTTTT.

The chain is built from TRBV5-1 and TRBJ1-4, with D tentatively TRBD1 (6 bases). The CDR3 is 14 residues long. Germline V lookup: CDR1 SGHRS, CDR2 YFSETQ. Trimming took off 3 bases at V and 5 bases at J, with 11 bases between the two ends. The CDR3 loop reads CASSSGTNNEKLFF. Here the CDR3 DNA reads TGCGCCAGCAGCTCCGGGACAAACAATGAAAAACTGTTTTTT. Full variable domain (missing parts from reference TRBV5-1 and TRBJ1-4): KAGVTQTPRYLIKTRGQQVTLSCSPISGHRSVSWYQQTPGQGLQFLFEYFSETQRNKGNFPGRFSGRQFSNSRSEMNVSTLELGDSALYLCASSSGTNNEKLFFGSGTQLSVL.

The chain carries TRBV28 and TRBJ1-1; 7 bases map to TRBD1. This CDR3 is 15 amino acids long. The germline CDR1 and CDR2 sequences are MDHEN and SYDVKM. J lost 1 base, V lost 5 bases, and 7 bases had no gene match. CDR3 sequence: CASSPPGTANTEAFF. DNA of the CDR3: TGTGCCAGCAGTCCCCCCGGGACAGCGAACACTGAAGCTTTCTTT.

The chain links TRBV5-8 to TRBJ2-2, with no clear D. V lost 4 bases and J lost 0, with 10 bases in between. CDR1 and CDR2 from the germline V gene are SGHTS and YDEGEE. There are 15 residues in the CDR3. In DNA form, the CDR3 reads TGTGCCAGCAGCGAGAAACGTCCGAACACCGGGGAGCTGTTTTTT. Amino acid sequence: CASSEKRPNTGELFF.

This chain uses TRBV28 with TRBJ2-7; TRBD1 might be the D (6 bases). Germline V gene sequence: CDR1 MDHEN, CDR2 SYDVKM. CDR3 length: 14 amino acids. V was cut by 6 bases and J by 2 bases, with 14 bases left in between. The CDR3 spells CASSPARGPYEQYF. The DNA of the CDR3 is TGTGCCAGCAGCCCTGCCAGGGGTCCCTACGAGCAGTACTTC. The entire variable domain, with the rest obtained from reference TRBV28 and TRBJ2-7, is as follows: DVKVTQSSRYLVKRTGEKVFLECVQDMDHENMFWYRQDPGLGLRLIYFSYDVKMKEKGDIPEGYSVSREKKERFSLILESASTNQTSMYLCASSPARGPYEQYFGPGTRLTVT.